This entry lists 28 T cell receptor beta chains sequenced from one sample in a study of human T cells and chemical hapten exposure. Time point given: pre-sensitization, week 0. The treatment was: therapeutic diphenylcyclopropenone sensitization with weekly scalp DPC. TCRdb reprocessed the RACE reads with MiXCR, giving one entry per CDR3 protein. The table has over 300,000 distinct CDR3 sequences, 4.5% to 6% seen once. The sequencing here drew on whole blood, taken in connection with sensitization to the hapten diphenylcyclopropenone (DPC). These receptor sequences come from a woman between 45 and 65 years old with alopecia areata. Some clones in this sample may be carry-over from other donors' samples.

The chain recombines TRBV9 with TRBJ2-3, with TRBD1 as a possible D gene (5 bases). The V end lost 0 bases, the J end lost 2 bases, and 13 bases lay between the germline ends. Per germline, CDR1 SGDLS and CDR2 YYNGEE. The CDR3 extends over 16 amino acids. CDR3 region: CASSVEAGSLTDTQYF. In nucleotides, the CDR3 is TGTGCCAGCAGCGTAGAGGCAGGGTCTCTCACAGATACGCAGTATTTT.

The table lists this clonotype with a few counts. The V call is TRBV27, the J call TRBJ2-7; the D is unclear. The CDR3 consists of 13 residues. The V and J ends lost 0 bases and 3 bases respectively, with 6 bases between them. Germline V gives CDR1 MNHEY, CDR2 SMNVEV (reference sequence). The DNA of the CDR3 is TGTGCCAGCAGTTTATCGATTATCTACGAGCAGTACTTC. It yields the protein CASSLSIIYEQYF.

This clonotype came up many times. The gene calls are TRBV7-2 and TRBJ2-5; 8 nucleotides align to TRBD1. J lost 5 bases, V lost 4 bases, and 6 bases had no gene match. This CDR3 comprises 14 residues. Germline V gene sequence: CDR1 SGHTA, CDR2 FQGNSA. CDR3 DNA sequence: TGTGCCAGCAGCTCGGTCTCAGGGGGCGAGACCCAGTACTTC. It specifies CASSSVSGGETQYF.

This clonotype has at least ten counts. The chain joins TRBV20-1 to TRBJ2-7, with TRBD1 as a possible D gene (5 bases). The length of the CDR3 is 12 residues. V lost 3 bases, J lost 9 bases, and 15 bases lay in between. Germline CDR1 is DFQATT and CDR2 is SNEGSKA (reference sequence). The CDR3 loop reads CSASGQTAAQYF. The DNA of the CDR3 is TGCAGTGCTAGCGGGCAGACAGCCGCGCAGTACTTC.

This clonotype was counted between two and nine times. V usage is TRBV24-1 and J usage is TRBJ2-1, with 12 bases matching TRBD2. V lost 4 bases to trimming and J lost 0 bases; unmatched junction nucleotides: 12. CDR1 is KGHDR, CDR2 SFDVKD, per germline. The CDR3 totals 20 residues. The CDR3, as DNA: TGTGCCACCAGTGAATACCTAGCGGGAGGGCCCGTTCCCTCCTACAATGAGCAGTTCTTC. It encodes CATSEYLAGGPVPSYNEQFF.

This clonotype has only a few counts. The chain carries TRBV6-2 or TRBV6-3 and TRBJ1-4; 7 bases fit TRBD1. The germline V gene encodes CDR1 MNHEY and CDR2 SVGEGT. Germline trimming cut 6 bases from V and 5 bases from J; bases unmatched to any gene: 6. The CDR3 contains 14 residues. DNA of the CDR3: TGTGCCAGCAGCACGGGACAGCGGAATGAAAAACTGTTTTTT. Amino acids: CASSTGQRNEKLFF.

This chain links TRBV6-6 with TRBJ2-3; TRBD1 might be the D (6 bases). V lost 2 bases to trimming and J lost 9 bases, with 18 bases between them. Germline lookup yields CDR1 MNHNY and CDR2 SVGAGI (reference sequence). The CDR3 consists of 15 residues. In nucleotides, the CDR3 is TGTGCCAGCAGTTACGATCCCTCAACAGGGCCGACGCAGTATTTT. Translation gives CASSYDPSTGPTQYF.

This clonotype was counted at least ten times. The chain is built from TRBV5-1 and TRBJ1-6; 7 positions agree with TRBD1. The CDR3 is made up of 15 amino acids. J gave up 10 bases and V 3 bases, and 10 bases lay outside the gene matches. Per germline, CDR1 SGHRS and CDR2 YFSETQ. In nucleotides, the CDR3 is TGCGCCAGCAGCTCCAGACAGGGAGAAGACTCACCCCTCCACTTT. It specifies CASSSRQGEDSPLHF.

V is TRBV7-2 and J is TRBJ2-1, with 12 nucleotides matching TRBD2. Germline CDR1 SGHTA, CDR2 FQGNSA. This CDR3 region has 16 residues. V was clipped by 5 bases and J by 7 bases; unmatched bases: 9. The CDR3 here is CASSNPTSGRLNEQFF. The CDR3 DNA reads TGTGCCAGCAGCAACCCTACTAGCGGGAGGCTGAATGAGCAGTTCTTC.

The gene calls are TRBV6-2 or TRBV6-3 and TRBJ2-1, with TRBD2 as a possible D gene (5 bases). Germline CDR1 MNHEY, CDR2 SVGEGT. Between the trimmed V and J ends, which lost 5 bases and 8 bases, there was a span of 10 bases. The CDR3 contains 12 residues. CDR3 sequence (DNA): TGTGCCAGCAGTCCACTAGGGTATGAGCAGTTCTTC. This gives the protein CASSPLGYEQFF.

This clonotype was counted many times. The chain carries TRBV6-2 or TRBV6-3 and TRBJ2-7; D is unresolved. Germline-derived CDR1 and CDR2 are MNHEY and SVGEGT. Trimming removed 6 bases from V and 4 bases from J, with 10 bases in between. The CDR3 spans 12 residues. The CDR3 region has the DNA TGTGCCAGCAGGGACCACAAATACGAGCAGTACTTC. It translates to CASRDHKYEQYF.

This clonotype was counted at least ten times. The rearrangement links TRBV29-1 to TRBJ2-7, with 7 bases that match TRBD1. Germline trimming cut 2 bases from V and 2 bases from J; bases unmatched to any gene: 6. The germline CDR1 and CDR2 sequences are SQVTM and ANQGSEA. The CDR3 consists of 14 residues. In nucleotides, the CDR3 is TGCAGCGTTGAAAGGGCAGGGGGTGCCTACGAGCAGTACTTC. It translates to CSVERAGGAYEQYF.

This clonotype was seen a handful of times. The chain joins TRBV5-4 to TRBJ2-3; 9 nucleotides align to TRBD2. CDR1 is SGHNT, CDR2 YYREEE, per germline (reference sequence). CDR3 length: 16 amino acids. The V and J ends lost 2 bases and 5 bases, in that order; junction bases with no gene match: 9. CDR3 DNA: TGTGCCAGCAGCTTCGGTGGCGGGGGGGCCGGAGATACGCAGTATTTT. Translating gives CASSFGGGGAGDTQYF.

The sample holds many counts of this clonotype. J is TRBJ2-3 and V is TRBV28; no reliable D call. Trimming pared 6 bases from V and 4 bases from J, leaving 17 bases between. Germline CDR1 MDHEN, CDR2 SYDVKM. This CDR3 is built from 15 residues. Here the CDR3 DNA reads TGTGCCAGCAGATACAGTGGGCCGGGTGCAGATACGCAGTATTTT. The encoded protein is CASRYSGPGADTQYF.

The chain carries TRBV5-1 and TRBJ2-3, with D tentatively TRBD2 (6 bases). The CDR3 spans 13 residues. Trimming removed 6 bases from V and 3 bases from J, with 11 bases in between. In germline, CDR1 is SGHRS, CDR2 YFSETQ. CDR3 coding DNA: TGCGCCAGCAATACTAGCCCGACAGATACGCAGTATTTT. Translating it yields CASNTSPTDTQYF. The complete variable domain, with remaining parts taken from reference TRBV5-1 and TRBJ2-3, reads KAGVTQTPRYLIKTRGQQVTLSCSPISGHRSVSWYQQTPGQGLQFLFEYFSETQRNKGNFPGRFSGRQFSNSRSEMNVSTLELGDSALYLCASNTSPTDTQYFGPGTRLTVL.

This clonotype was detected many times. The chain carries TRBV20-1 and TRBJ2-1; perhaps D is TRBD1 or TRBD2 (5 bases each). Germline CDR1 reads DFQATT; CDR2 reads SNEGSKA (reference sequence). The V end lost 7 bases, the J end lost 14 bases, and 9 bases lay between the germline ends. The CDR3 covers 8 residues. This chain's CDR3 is CSVGPKFF. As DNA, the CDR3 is TGCAGTGTGGGACCGAAGTTCTTC.

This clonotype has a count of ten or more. The CDR3 spells CASSDIQNTDTQYF. The CDR3 bases are TGTGCCAGCAGTGATATACAGAACACAGATACGCAGTATTTT. This chain uses TRBV2 with TRBJ2-3, with unresolved D. Trimming removed 3 bases from V and 2 bases from J, with 9 bases in between. The CDR3 runs 14 residues. From germline, CDR1 is SNHLY and CDR2 FYNNEI.

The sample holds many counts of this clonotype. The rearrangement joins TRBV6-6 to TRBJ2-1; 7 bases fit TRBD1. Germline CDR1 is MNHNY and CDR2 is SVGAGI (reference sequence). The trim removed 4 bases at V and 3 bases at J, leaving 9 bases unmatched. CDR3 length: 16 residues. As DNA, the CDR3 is TGTGCCAGCAGTTTACCTGACAGGGAGAGCTACAATGAGCAGTTCTTC. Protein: CASSLPDRESYNEQFF.

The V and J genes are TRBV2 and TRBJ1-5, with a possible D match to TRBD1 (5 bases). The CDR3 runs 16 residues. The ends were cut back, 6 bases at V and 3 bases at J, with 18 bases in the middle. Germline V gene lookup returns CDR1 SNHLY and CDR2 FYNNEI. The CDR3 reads CASRRRESGYNQPQHF. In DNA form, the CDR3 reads TGTGCCAGCAGACGCAGGGAATCGGGGTACAATCAGCCCCAGCATTTT.

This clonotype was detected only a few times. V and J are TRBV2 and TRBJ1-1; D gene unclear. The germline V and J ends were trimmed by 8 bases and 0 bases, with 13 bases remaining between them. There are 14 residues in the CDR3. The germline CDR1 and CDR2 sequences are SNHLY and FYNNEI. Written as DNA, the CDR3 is TGTGCCAGCGCGGGCAGAAACTTGAACACTGAAGCTTTCTTT. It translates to CASAGRNLNTEAFF. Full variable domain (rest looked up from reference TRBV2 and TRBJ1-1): EPEVTQTPSHQVTQMGQEVILRCVPISNHLYFYWYRQILGQKVEFLVSFYNNEISEKSEIFDDQFSVERPDGSNFTLKIRSTKLEDSAMYFCASAGRNLNTEAFFGQGTRLTVV.

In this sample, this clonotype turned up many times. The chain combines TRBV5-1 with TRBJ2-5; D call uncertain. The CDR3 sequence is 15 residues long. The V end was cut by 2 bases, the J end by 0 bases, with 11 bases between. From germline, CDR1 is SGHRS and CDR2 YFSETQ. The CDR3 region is CASSFNEPHQETQYF. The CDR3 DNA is TGCGCCAGCAGCTTTAATGAGCCTCACCAAGAGACCCAGTACTTC.

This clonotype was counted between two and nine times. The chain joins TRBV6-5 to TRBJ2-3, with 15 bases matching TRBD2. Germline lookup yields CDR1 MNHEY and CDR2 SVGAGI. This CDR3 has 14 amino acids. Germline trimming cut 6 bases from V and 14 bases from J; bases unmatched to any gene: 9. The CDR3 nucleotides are TGTGCCAGCAGGGCCGGGACTAGCGGGGGGCAAGGGTATTTT. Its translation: CASRAGTSGGQGYF.

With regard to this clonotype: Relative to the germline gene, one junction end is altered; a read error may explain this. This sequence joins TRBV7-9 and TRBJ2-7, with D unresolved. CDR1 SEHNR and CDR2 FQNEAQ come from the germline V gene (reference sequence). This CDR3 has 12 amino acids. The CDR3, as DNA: TGTGCCTGCAGCGCCCACTCCTACGAGCAGTACTTC. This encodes CACSAHSYEQYF.

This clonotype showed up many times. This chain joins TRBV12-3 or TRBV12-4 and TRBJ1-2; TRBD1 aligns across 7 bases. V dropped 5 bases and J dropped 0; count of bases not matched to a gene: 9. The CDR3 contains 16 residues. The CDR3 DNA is TGTGCCAGCAGTCCCTCGACAGGGAGAGCTAACTATGGCTACACCTTC. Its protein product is CASSPSTGRANYGYTF.

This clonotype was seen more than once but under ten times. CDR3 nucleotide sequence: TGCGCCAGCAGCCAAGATAATGGTGAAAAACTGTTTTTT. Protein sequence: CASSQDNGEKLFF. The chain recombines TRBV4-1 with TRBJ1-4; no firm D call. From germline, CDR1 is MGHRA and CDR2 YSYEKL. The CDR3 sequence is 13 residues long. V lost 0 bases and J 7 bases, leaving 6 bases between the germline ends.

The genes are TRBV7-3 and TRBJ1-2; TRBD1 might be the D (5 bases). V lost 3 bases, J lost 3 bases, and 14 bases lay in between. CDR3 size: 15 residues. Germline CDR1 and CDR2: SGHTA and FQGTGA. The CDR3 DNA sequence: TGTGCCAGCAGCTTTGGTCAGGGTAATGACTATGGCTACACCTTC. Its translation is CASSFGQGNDYGYTF. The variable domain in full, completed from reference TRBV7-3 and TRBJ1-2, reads GAGVSQTPSNKVTEKGKYVELRCDPISGHTALYWYRQSLGQGPEFLIYFQGTGAADDSGLPNDRFFAVRPEGSVSTLKIQRTERGDSAVYLCASSFGQGNDYGYTFGSGTRLTVV.

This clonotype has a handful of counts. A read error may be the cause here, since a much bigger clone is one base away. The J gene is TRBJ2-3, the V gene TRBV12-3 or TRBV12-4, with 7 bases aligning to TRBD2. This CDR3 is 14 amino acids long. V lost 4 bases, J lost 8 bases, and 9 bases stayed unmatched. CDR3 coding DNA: TGTGCCAGCAGTTCAGCTAGCGGTAGCGGTACGCAGTATTTT. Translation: CASSSASGSGTQYF.

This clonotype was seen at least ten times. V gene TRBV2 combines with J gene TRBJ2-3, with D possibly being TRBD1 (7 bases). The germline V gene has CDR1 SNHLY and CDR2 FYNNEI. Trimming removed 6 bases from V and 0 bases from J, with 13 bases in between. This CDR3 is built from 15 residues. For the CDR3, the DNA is TGTGCCAGCAGCGCGGGACAGAAGAGCACAGATACGCAGTATTTT. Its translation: CASSAGQKSTDTQYF.